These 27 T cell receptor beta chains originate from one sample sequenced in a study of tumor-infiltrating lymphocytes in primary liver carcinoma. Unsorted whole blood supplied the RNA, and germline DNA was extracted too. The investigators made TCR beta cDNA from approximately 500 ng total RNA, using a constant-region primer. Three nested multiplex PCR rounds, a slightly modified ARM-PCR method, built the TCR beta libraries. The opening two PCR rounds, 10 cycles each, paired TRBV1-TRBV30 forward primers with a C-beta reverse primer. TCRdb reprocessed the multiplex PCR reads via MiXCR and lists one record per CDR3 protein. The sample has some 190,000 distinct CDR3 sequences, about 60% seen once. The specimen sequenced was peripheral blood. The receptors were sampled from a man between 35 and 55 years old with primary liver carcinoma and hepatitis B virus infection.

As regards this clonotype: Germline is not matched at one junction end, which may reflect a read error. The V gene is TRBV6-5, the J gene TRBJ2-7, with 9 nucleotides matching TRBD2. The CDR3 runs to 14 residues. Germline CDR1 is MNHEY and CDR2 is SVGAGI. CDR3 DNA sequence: TGTGCCAGCAGTGTAGCGGGAGTCTCCAACGAGCAGTACTTC. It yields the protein CASSVAGVSNEQYF.

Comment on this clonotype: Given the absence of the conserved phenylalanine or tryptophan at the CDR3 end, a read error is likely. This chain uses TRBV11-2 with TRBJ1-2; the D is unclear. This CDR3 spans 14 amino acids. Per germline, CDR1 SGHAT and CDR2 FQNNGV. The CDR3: CTSSLDQNNYGYTL. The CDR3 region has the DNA TGTACCAGCAGCTTAGATCAAAACAACTATGGCTACACCTTA.

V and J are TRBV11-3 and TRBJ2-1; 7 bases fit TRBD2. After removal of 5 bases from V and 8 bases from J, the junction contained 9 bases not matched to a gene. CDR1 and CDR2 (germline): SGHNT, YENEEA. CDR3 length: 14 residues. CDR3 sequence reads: CASSLGLVSHEQFF. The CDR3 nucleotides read TGTGCCAGCAGCCTTGGACTAGTTAGCCATGAGCAGTTCTTC.

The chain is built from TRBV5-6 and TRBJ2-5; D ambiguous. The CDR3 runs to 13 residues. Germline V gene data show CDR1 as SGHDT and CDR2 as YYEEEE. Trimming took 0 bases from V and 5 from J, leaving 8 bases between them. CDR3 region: CASSLEGLETQYF. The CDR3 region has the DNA TGTGCCAGCAGCTTGGAAGGGCTTGAGACCCAGTACTTC. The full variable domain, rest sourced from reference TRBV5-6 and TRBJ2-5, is DAGVTQSPTHLIKTRGQQVTLRCSPKSGHDTVSWYQQALGQGPQFIFQYYEEEERQRGNFPDRFSGHQFPNYSSELNVNALLLGDSALYLCASSLEGLETQYFGPGTRLLVL.

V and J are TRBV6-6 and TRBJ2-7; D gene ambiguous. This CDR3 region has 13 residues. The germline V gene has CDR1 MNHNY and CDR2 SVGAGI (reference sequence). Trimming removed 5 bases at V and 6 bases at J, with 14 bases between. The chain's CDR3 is CASSLDVVGEQYF. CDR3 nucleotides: TGTGCCAGCAGTCTAGACGTCGTTGGCGAGCAGTACTTC.

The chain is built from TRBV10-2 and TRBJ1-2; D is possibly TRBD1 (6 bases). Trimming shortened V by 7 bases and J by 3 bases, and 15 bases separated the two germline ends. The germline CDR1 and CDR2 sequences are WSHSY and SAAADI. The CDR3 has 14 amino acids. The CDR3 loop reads CASTEGGLDYGYTF. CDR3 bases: TGCGCCAGCACCGAGGGGGGGCTCGACTATGGCTACACCTTC.

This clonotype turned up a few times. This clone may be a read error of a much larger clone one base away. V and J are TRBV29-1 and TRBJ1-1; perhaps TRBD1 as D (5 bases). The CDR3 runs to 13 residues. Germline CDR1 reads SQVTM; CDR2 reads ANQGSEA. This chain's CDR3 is CSVAGGGRTKAFF. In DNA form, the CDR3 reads TGCAGCGTCGCCGGGGGAGGGCGCACTAAAGCTTTCTTT.

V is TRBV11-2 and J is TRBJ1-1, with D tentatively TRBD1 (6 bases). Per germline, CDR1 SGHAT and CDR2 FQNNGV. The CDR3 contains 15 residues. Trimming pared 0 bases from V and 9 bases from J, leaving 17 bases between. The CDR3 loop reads CASSLEPGASTKAFF. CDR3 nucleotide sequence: TGTGCCAGCAGCTTAGAACCGGGGGCGTCTACTAAAGCTTTCTTT.

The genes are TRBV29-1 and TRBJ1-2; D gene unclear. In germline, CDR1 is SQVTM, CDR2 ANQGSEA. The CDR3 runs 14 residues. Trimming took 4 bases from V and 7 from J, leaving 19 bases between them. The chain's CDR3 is CSVGPETDSGGYTF. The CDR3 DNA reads TGCAGCGTTGGCCCCGAGACGGACTCGGGTGGCTACACCTTC.

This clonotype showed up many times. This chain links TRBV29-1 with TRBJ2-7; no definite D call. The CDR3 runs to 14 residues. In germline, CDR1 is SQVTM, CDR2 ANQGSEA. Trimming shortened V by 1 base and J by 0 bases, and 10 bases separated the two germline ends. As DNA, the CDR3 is TGCAGCGTTGAAGGTGGGAACCTCTCCTACGAGCAGTACTTC. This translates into CSVEGGNLSYEQYF.

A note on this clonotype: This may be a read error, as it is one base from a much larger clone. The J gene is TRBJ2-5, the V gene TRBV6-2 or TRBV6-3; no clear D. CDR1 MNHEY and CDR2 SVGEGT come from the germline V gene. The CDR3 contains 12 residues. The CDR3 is CASSYNPYEQHF. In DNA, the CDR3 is TGTGCCAGCAGCTACAATCCGTACGAGCAGCACTTC.

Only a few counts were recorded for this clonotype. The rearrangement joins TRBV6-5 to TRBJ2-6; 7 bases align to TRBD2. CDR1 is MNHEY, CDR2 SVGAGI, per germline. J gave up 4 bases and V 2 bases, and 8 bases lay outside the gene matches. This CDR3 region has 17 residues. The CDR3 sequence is CASSYGGGALGANVLTF. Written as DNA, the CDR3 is TGTGCCAGCAGTTACGGGGGAGGGGCGTTAGGGGCCAACGTCCTGACTTTC.

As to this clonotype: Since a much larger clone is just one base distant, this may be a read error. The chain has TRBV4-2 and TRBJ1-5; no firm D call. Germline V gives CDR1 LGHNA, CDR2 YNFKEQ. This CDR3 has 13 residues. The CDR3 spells CTSSPRLNQPQHF. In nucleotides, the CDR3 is TGTACCAGCAGCCCCCGATTAAATCAGCCCCAGCATTTT.

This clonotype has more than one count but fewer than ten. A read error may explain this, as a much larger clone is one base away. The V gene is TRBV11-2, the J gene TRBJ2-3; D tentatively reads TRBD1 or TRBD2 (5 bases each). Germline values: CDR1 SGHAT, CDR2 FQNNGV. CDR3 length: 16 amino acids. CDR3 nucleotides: TGTGCCAGCAGCCGCAACGGACTGAAAAACACAGGTACGCAGTATTTT. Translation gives CASSRNGLKNTGTQYF.

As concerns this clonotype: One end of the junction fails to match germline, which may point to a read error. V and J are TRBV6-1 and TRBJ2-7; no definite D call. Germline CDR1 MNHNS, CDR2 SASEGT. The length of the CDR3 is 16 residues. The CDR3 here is CASSEGQAGPSYEQYF. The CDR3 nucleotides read TGTGCCAGCAGCGAAGGCCAGGCAGGCCCCTCCTACGAGCAGTACTTC.

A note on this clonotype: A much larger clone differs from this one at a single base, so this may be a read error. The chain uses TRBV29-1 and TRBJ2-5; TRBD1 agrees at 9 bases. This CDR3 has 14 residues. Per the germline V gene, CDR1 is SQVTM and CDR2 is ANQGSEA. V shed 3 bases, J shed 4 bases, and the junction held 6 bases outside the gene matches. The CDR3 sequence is CSVEADRGGETQYF. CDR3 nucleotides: TGCAGCGTTGAGGCGGACAGGGGCGGAGAGACCCAGTACTTC.

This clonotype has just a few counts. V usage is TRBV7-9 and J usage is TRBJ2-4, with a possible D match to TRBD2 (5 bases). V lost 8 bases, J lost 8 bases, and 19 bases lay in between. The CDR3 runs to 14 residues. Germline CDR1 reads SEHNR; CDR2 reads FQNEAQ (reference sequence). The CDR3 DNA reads TGTGCCAGCGAGCGCTCCGGGAAGATGGACATTCAGTACTTC. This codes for CASERSGKMDIQYF.

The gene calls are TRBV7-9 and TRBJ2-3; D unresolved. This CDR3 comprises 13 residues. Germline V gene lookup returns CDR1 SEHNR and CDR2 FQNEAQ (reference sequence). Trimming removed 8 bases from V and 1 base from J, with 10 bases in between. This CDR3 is CASLESGTDTQYF. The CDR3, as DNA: TGTGCCAGCTTGGAAAGCGGCACAGATACGCAGTATTTT.

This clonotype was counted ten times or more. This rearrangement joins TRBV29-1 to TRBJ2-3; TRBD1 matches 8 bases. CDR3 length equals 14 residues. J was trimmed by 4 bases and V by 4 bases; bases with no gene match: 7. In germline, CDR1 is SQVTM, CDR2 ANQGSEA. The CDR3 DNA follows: TGCAGCGTTGCCGGACAGGGAGTTCCAGATACGCAGTATTTT. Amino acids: CSVAGQGVPDTQYF.

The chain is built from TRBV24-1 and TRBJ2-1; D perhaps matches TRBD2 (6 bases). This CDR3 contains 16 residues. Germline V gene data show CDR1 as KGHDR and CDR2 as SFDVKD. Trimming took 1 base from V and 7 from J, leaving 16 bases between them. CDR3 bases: TGTGCCACCAGTGATTTACACGGGAGTAGTCCTAATGAGCAGTTCTTC. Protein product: CATSDLHGSSPNEQFF.

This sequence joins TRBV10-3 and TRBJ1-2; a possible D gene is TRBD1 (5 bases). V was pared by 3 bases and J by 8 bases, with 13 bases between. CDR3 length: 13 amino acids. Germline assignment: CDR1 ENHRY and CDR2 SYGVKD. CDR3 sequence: CAISDAQQGGYTF. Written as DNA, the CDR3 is TGTGCCATCAGTGATGCCCAGCAGGGCGGCTACACCTTC.

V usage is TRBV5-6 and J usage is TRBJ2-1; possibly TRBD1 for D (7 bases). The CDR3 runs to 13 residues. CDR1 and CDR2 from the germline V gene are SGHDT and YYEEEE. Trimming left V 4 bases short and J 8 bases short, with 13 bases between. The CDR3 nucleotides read TGTGCCAGCAGCATCACAGGGGAGGATGAGCAGTTCTTC. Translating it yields CASSITGEDEQFF.

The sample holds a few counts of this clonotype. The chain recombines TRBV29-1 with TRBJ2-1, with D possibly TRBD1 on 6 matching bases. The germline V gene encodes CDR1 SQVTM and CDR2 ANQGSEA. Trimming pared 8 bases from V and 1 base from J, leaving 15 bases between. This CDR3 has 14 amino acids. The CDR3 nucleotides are TGCAGCACCGAGGGGGAAGTTTCCTACAATGAGCAGTTCTTC. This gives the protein CSTEGEVSYNEQFF.

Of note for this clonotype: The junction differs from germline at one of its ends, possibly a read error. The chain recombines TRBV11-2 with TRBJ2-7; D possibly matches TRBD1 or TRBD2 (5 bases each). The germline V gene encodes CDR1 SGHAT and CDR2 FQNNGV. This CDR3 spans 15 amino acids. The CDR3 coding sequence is TGTGTCAGCAGCTTAGTAGAGGGGAGAGACTACGAGCAATACTTC. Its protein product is CVSSLVEGRDYEQYF.

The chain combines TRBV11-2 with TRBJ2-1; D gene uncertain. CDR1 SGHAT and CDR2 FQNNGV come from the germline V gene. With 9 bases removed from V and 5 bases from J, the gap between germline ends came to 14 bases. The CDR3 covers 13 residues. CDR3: CASSLITHNEQFF. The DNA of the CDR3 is TGTGCCAGTTCACTCATTACCCACAATGAGCAGTTCTTC.

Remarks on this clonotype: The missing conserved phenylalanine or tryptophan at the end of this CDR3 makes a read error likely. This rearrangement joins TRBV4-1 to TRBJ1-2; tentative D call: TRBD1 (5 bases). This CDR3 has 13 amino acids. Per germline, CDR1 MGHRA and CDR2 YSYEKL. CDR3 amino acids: CASSETANYGYTI. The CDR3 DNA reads TGCGCCAGCAGCGAGACAGCTAACTATGGTTACACCATC.

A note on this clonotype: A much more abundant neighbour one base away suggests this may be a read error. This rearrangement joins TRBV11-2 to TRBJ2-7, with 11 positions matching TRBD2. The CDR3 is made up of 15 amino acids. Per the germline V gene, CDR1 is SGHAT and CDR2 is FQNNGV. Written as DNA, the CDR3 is TGTGCCGGCAGCTCCCGTCGACTAGCGGGATACGAGCAGTACTTC. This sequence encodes CAGSSRRLAGYEQYF.